The 8 T cell receptor beta chains given below trace back to one sample, sequenced in a study of Ad26.COV2.S vaccination and SARS-CoV-2 variants. Method: immunoSEQ multiplex PCR; TCRdb's copy keeps in-frame clones and lacks some. The profile shows roughly 420,000 clones, around 87% of them singletons. Treatment described: 15 to 20 received Ad26.COV2.S at low or high dose, single or two shots; about 5 received placebo; per-sample allocation not given. Specimens were obtained on day 63 following the first vaccine or placebo injection. The sample here was peripheral blood, taken in a trial of Ad26.COV2.S vaccine versus placebo. These receptors originate from a person aged 18-60 years who received the Ad26.COV2.S COVID-19 vaccine or a placebo.

The CDR3 spells CASSLAPGRGISSYNSPLHF. Written as DNA, the CDR3 is TGTGCCAGCAGCCTCGCCCCCGGCAGGGGAATAAGCTCCTATAATTCACCCCTCCACTTT. The V gene is TRBV3-1 (or the pseudogene TRBV3-2), the J gene TRBJ1-6, with a weak D call TRBD1 (6 bases). Trimming pared 4 bases from V and 0 bases from J, leaving 22 bases between. The CDR3 has 20 amino acids. CDR1 and CDR2 from the germline V gene are LGHDT and YNNKEL (reference sequence).

Notes on this clone: Other DNA sequences of this sample code for an identical CDR3. The chain is built from TRBV29-1 and TRBJ1-1; D may be TRBD1 (5 bases). V dropped 6 bases and J dropped 2 bases, with 13 bases sitting between them. This CDR3 has 13 residues. CDR1 and CDR2 (germline): SQVTM, ANQGSEA. CDR3 sequence (DNA): TGCAGCGTGGGTGGGGACGTAAACACTGAAGCTTTCTTT. It encodes CSVGGDVNTEAFF.

The chain recombines TRBV4-1 with TRBJ1-5; D is undetermined. This CDR3 contains 16 residues. Trimming left V 0 bases short and J 0 bases short, with 9 bases between. Germline V gene data show CDR1 as MGHRA and CDR2 as YSYEKL. CDR3 nucleotide sequence: TGCGCCAGCAGCCAAGAAGGAGGGTTTAGCAATCAGCCCCAGCATTTT. It yields the protein CASSQEGGFSNQPQHF.

The chain recombines TRBV28 with TRBJ2-1, with D maybe TRBD2 (6 bases). The CDR3 runs 16 residues. Germline CDR1 and CDR2: MDHEN and SYDVKM. V lost 5 bases and J 4 bases, leaving 18 bases between the germline ends. CDR3 coding DNA: TGTGCCAGCAGTACTCCACTAGCAGGACCTTACAATGAGCAGTTCTTC. Amino acids: CASSTPLAGPYNEQFF. The whole variable domain, remainder taken from reference TRBV28 and TRBJ2-1, is DVKVTQSSRYLVKRTGEKVFLECVQDMDHENMFWYRQDPGLGLRLIYFSYDVKMKEKGDIPEGYSVSREKKERFSLILESASTNQTSMYLCASSTPLAGPYNEQFFGPGTRLTVL.

The chain carries TRBV6-6 and TRBJ2-7; TRBD1 matches 8 bases. V shed 0 bases, J shed 2 bases, and the junction held 3 bases outside the gene matches. The CDR3 runs to 15 residues. Per the germline V gene, CDR1 is MNHNY and CDR2 is SVGAGI (reference sequence). This chain's CDR3 is CASSYSTGGPYEQYF. The CDR3 coding sequence is TGTGCCAGCAGTTACTCCACAGGGGGACCCTACGAGCAGTACTTC.

V gene TRBV6-2 or TRBV6-3 combines with J gene TRBJ2-3; D is perhaps TRBD1 or TRBD2 (5 bases each). Germline CDR1 is MNHEY and CDR2 is SVGEGT. There are 17 residues in the CDR3. Trimming removed 2 bases at V and 0 bases at J, with 15 bases between. The DNA for the CDR3 is TGTGCCAGCAGTTACGATGGGGGATCGTTTAGCACAGATACGCAGTATTTT. This gives the protein CASSYDGGSFSTDTQYF.

This clone was recorded only once. The junction shows a germline mismatch at one end, possibly a read error. V and J are TRBV5-1 and TRBJ1-3; no firm D call. There are 14 residues in the CDR3. The V gene's germline CDR1 is SGHRS and CDR2 YFSETQ. As DNA, the CDR3 is TGCGCCAGCAGGGAGGGCAGGACTGGCAACACCATATATTTT. Protein: CASREGRTGNTIYF.

This clone was observed once. The chain recombines TRBV4-1 with TRBJ2-2; 7 nucleotides agree with TRBD1. The germline gives CDR1 MGHRA, CDR2 YSYEKL. CDR3 length: 16 residues. The V and J ends lost 2 bases and 1 base, in that order; junction bases with no gene match: 4. CDR3 DNA: TGCGCCAGCAGCCAATACGACAGGGAGAACACCGGGGAGCTGTTTTTT. The encoded protein is CASSQYDRENTGELFF.